The sequence of this TCR beta chain was determined in a study of blood T cell repertoires in COVID-19. Whole-study context: Recovered participants had two consecutive negative NP/OP PCR tests, healthcare professional clearance, or symptom resolution. Acute and convalescent COVID-19 samples came from the United States, Italy and Spain. Sources were T cells, B-cell-depleted T cells, or PBMCs; the material itself was cDNA or gDNA.

Cohort placement rested on clinical history that participants reported themselves. This clone was counted only a few times. Measured with immunoSEQ multiplex PCR; TCRdb has only the in-frame clones, and not every one. The table has over 110,000 clones, 84% seen once; the top ten hold around 3.9%. This TCR was sampled from a man aged 50 or older in a cohort exposed to, infected with or recovered from COVID-19 (not recorded which). Specimen: PBMCs or T cells enriched from blood (not recorded which).

CDR3 coding DNA: TGTGCCAGCCTGGGACATAGCAATCAGCCCCAGCATTTT. This translates into CASLGHSNQPQHF. The V and J genes are TRBV28 and TRBJ1-5; perhaps TRBD1 as D (6 bases). Trimming pared 8 bases from V and 0 bases from J, leaving 8 bases between. The CDR3 sequence is 13 residues long. Per the germline V gene, CDR1 is MDHEN and CDR2 is SYDVKM.